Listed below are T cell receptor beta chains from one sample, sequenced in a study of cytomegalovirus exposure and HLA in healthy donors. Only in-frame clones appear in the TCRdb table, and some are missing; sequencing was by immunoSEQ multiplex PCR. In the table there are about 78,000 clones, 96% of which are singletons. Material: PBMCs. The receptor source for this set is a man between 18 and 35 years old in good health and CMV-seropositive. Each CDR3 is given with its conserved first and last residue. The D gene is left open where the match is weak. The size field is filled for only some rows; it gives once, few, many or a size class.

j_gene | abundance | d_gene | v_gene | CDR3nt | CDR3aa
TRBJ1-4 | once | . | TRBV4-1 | TGCGCCAGCAGCCAAGTCTTGGGTCGCAGGGTGGATGAAAAACTGTTTTTT | CASSQVLGRRVDEKLFF
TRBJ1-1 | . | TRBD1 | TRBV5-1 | TGCGCCAGCAGCGAACATGCGGGACAGATGAACACTGAAGCTTTCTTT | CASSEHAGQMNTEAFF
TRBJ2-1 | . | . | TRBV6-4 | TGTGCCAGCAGTGAAATGGCGGGGCACAATGAGCAGTTCTTC | CASSEMAGHNEQFF
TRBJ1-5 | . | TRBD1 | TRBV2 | TGTGCCAGCAGGGACAGGGCCCTTGGTCAGCCCCAGCATTTT | CASRDRALGQPQHF
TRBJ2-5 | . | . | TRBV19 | TGTGCCAGTAGTAGGGGAGTACGCCAAGAGACCCAGTACTTC | CASSRGVRQETQYF
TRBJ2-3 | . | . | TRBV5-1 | TGCGCCAGCGCACACGAGGTAACAGATACGCAGTATTTT | CASAHEVTDTQYF
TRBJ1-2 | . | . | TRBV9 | TGTGCCAGCAGCTTCTCGACGGGATCCAATGGCTACACCTTC | CASSFSTGSNGYTF
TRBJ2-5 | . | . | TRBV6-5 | TGTGCCAGCAAGGGGGAGACCCAGTACTTC | CASKGETQYF
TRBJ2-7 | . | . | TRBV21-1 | TGTGCCAGATATGGGGGGAGGGTGGGCTCCTACGAGCAGTACTTC | CARYGGRVGSYEQYF
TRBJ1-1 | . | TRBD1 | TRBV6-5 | TGTGCCAGCAGTCAGGGGGGCCGGAACACTGAAGCTTTCTTT | CASSQGGRNTEAFF
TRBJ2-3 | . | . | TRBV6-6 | TGTGCCAGCAGTTATGTGGGAGGCGATACGCAGTATTTT | CASSYVGGDTQYF
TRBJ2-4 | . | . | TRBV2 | TGTGCCAGCGGAGACTGGCTAGCCAAAAACATTCAGTACTTC | CASGDWLAKNIQYF
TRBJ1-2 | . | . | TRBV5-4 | TGTGCCAGCAAAATAGCCGGGGTTGGCTACACCTTC | CASKIAGVGYTF
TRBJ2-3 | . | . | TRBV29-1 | TGCAGCGTTGAAGAGGACAGATCTACGACAGATACGCAGTATTTT | CSVEEDRSTTDTQYF
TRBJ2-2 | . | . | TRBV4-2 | TGTGCCAGCAGCCAAGTAGGGCTAGCGAGCACCGGGGAGCTGTTTTTT | CASSQVGLASTGELFF
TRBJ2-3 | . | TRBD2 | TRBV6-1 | TGTGCCAGCAGTGAAATCGTAGCGGGAGTTTATCAGAGCACAGATACGCAGTATTTT | CASSEIVAGVYQSTDTQYF
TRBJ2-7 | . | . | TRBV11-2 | TGTGCCAGCAGCTACCCCCTAGCGCCGTTCCGGGACGAGCAGTACTTC | CASSYPLAPFRDEQYF
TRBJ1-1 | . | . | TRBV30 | TGTGCCTGGAGTGCAATGACAGCGGGGAACACTGAAGCTTTCTTT | CAWSAMTAGNTEAFF
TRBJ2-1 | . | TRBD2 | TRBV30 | TGTGCCTGGGAACTAGCGGGAGAGTACAATGAGCAGTTCTTC | CAWELAGEYNEQFF
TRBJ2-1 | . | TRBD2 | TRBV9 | TGTGCCAGCAGCGTAGCTCCAGCGGGAATGGTCTTTTACAATGAGCAGTTCTTC | CASSVAPAGMVFYNEQFF
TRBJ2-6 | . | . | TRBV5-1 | TGCGCCAGCAGCTTGGCCTTTTTCGAGACCAACGTCCTGACTTTC | CASSLAFFETNVLTF
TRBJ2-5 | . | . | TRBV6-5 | TGTGCCAGCAGTTTAGGGGGATCGGCAGAGACCCAGTACTTC | CASSLGGSAETQYF
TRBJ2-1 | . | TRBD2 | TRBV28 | TGTGCCAGCAGACACAGCGGGGGGACTGGTGTTGAGCAGTTCTTC | CASRHSGGTGVEQFF
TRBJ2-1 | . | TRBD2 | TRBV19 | TGTGCCAGAACGTGTAGACTAGCGGGGGACAATGAGCAGTTCTTC | CARTCRLAGDNEQFF
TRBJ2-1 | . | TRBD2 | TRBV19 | TGTGCCAGTAGTATATTAGCGGGAGGGACTTACAATGAGCAGTTCTTC | CASSILAGGTYNEQFF
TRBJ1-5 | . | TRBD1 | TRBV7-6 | TGTGCCAGCAGCTTAAACAGGGGCCAGCAGCCCCAGCATTTT | CASSLNRGQQPQHF
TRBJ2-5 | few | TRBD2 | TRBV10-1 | TGCGCCAGCAGTGATGCGGGAGCAAATGGGGAGACCCAGTACTTC | CASSDAGANGETQYF
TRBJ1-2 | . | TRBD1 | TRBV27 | TGTGCCAGCAGTTTCTCGGAACAGGGGGCGAGCGGCTACACCTTC | CASSFSEQGASGYTF
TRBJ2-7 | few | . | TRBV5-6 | TGTGCCAGCAGCTTGCAGGGGACCTACGAGCAGTACTTC | CASSLQGTYEQYF
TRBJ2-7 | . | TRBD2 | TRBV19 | TGTGCCTCACAAGCAGCCACTAGCGGGAGGTGGTACGAGCAGTACTTC | CASQAATSGRWYEQYF
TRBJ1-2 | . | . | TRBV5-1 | TGCGCCAGCAGCCCCCTGCGGGGGTTCTATGGCTACACCTTC | CASSPLRGFYGYTF
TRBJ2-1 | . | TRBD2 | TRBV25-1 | TGTGCCAGCAGTGAACTAGCGGACCCCCCCTACAATGAGCAGTTCTTC | CASSELADPPYNEQFF
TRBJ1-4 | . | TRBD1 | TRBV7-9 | TGTGCCAGCAGCCCGCGGGACAGAGGGACTAATGAAAAACTGTTTTTT | CASSPRDRGTNEKLFF
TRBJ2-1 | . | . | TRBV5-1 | TGCGCCAGCAGCGCGAGGGCGTCCTACAATGAGCAGTTCTTC | CASSARASYNEQFF
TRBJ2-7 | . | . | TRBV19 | TGTGCCAGTACCCCCACGTTTGGGGCTTACGAGCAGTACTTC | CASTPTFGAYEQYF
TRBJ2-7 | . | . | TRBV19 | TGTGCCAGTAGTATTGGGGCAGGGTTATACGAGCAGTACTTC | CASSIGAGLYEQYF